One sample yielded the 8 T cell receptor beta chains listed below, sequenced in a study of T cell responses to AZD1222 COVID-19 vaccine. Data came from immunoSEQ multiplex PCR; TCRdb stores just in-frame clones and leaves some out. The table records 190,000 or so clones, under 95% of them present only once. Source: peripheral blood, taken 28 days after the second AZD1222 dose. These receptors all stem from an adult who received the AZD1222 COVID-19 vaccine.

V and J are TRBV9 and TRBJ1-1; 8 bases agree with TRBD1. J was trimmed by 6 bases and V by 4 bases; bases with no gene match: 17. Germline V lookup: CDR1 SGDLS, CDR2 YYNGEE. The CDR3 consists of 17 residues. CDR3: CASSSAGQERWDSEAFF. CDR3 DNA: TGTGCCAGCAGCTCCGCGGGACAGGAGAGGTGGGACTCTGAAGCTTTCTTT.

The gene calls are TRBV18 and TRBJ1-2, with 7 bases aligning to TRBD1. The CDR3 has 15 amino acids. V gave up 2 bases and J gave up 2 bases; unmatched junction bases: 5. Germline values: CDR1 KGHSH, CDR2 LQKENI. CDR3 in amino acids: CASSPGRGQNYGYTF. The CDR3 nucleotides are TGTGCCAGCTCACCAGGAAGGGGACAGAACTATGGCTACACCTTC. Full variable domain (missing parts from reference TRBV18 and TRBJ1-2): NAGVMQNPRHLVRRRGQEARLRCSPMKGHSHVYWYRQLPEEGLKFMVYLQKENIIDESGMPKERFSAEFPKEGPSILRIQQVVRGDSAAYFCASSPGRGQNYGYTFGSGTRLTVV.

J is TRBJ1-1 and V is TRBV2; TRBD1 agrees at 7 bases. Germline V gene data show CDR1 as SNHLY and CDR2 as FYNNEI. The CDR3 extends over 14 amino acids. The V and J ends lost 7 bases and 0 bases, in that order; junction bases with no gene match: 5. The CDR3 sequence is CASIGDSLNTEAFF. CDR3 DNA sequence: TGTGCCAGCATTGGGGACAGCCTGAACACTGAAGCTTTCTTT.

The chain combines TRBV9 with TRBJ1-5; 7 nucleotides line up with TRBD1. This CDR3 has 13 residues. Germline CDR1 and CDR2: SGDLS and YYNGEE. Germline trimming cut 1 base from V and 6 bases from J; bases unmatched to any gene: 1. The CDR3 here is CASSVTGVQPQHF. The CDR3 DNA is TGTGCCAGCAGCGTAACAGGGGTTCAGCCCCAGCATTTT.

This chain links TRBV3-1 (or the pseudogene TRBV3-2) with TRBJ2-1; no clear D. V dropped 2 bases and J dropped 2 bases, with 7 bases sitting between them. The CDR3 spans 14 residues. Looked up from germline, CDR1 is LGHDT and CDR2 is YNNKEL (reference sequence). The CDR3 nucleotides read TGTGCCAGCAGCCAAATGGGCGCCTACAATGAGCAGTTCTTC. Encoded protein: CASSQMGAYNEQFF.

The chain carries TRBV6-5 and TRBJ1-5; the match to TRBD1 covers 7 bases. This CDR3 is 14 amino acids long. J was trimmed by 2 bases and V by 6 bases; bases with no gene match: 4. Germline V gene lookup returns CDR1 MNHEY and CDR2 SVGAGI. CDR3 residues: CASRQGNGNQPQHF. The CDR3 DNA reads as TGTGCCAGCAGACAGGGGAATGGCAATCAGCCCCAGCATTTT.

This chain joins TRBV28 and TRBJ1-2; D may be TRBD1 (5 bases). The CDR3 has 14 amino acids. Trimming took 7 bases from V and 8 from J, leaving 20 bases between them. CDR1 is MDHEN and CDR2 is SYDVKM in the germline V gene. The CDR3 loop is CASISPGTSLGYTF. The CDR3 DNA reads as TGTGCCAGCATATCTCCCGGGACGTCGCTCGGCTACACCTTC.

The CDR3 nucleotides are TGCGCCAGCAGCCATATGCCGATAGTTAGGTATGAGCAGTTCTTC. Translating gives CASSHMPIVRYEQFF. This chain uses TRBV4-1 with TRBJ2-1; D remains unclear. From germline, CDR1 is MGHRA and CDR2 YSYEKL. CDR3 length: 15 residues. The V gene lost 3 bases and the J gene lost 8 bases, with 17 bases spanning the gap.